This T cell receptor beta chain was recovered during a study of blood T cell repertoires in COVID-19. Study-level background: Both acute and convalescent COVID-19 samples were obtained from the United States, Italy and Spain. In each case, the material was cDNA or gDNA derived from T cells, B-cell-depleted T cells, or PBMCs.

As originally analysed: Amplification of reference gene primers provided the estimated nucleated cell counts. Profiled with immunoSEQ multiplex PCR; TCRdb holds only in-frame clones, not every one. V, J and clone size are those of that table, while D and trimming were read from the DNA. The top ten clones hold 9.7% of a sample with under 250,000 clones, roughly 88% of them seen once. Trimming shortened V by 0 bases and J by 0 bases, and 5 bases separated the two germline ends. The CDR3 is 14 residues long. Germline values: CDR1 SGHRS, CDR2 YFSETQ. The gene calls are TRBV5-1 and TRBJ2-3; unclear D gene. The receptor's source is a man in his fifties with active or convalescent COVID-19. The specimen sequenced was peripheral blood. CDR3 region: CASSLGGSTDTQYF. CDR3 sequence (DNA): TGCGCCAGCAGCTTGGGAGGAAGCACAGATACGCAGTATTTT.